This paragraph covers one TCR beta chain sequence. The antigen is not known. Sequencing used immunoSEQ multiplex PCR; TCRdb keeps in-frame clones, though not all of them. Here the sample spans some 70,000 clones, approximately 84% being singletons. The source of the sample is a study of a mutant IDH1 vaccine in newly diagnosed glioma. This CDR3 has 14 amino acids. V was pared by 6 bases and J by 1 base, with 2 bases of the junction left unmatched. Germline CDR1 is MNHEY and CDR2 is SVGAGI. Time point given: week 23, last vaccination. The investigators gave 300 ug of mutant IDH1 20-mer peptide in each vaccine dose, together with topical imiquimod.

This chain links TRBV6-5 with TRBJ1-3; 8 bases map to TRBD1. The TCR was taken from a man aged 18-30 years with glioma. The sequencing used PBMCs, collected from a glioma patient whose treatment included an IDH1 peptide vaccine. This CDR3 is CASRRQGSGNTIYF. The CDR3 DNA sequence: TGTGCCAGCAGAAGACAGGGGTCTGGAAACACCATATATTTT.